These 26 T cell receptor beta chains share one sample of origin, sequenced in a study of T-cell reconstitution after alpha-beta-depleted transplantation in children. Library preparation (for TCRbeta) was performed with unique molecular identifiers. TCRdb used MiXCR to reprocess the PCR reads, holding one entry per CDR3 protein. The data show some 500,000 distinct CDR3 sequences, about a sixth seen once. The sequenced sample was PBMCs from the stem cell graft donor, obtained from the stem cell graft. The receptors derive from a human donor who donated a stem cell graft to a child with acute lymphoblastic leukemia.

This clonotype was counted between two and nine times. This sequence joins TRBV9 and TRBJ2-1; TRBD2 matches at 11 bases. The V and J ends lost 2 bases and 8 bases, in that order; junction bases with no gene match: 6. CDR1 is SGDLS, CDR2 YYNGEE, per germline. The CDR3 extends over 15 amino acids. The CDR3 loop is CASSVGGTSGDEQFF. The CDR3 DNA reads as TGTGCCAGCAGCGTCGGCGGGACTAGCGGCGATGAGCAGTTCTTC.

This chain links TRBV12-3 or TRBV12-4 with TRBJ2-7, with TRBD1 matching over 11 bases. The CDR3 loop spans 15 amino acids. Trimming took 0 bases from V and 5 from J; bases not matched to a gene: 3. This CDR3 reads CASSLAGTGGDEQYF. CDR3 DNA: TGTGCCAGCAGTTTAGCCGGGACAGGGGGGGACGAGCAGTACTTC.

The chain combines TRBV18 with TRBJ1-1, with 9 bases aligning to TRBD1. Germline values: CDR1 KGHSH, CDR2 LQKENI. This CDR3 has 13 amino acids. V dropped 5 bases and J dropped 11; count of bases not matched to a gene: 9. CDR3 coding DNA: TGTGCCAGCTCATCCGGGACAGGGACCGGGGCTTTCTTT. Encoded protein: CASSSGTGTGAFF.

This clonotype was seen a handful of times. The rearrangement links TRBV4-2 to TRBJ2-1, with 15 bases that match TRBD2. The CDR3 totals 16 residues. CDR1 is LGHNA, CDR2 YNFKEQ, per germline. Unmatched junction bases numbered 3, after V lost 5 bases and J lost 4 bases. The CDR3 coding sequence is TGTGCCAGCAGCGGACTAGCGGGAGGGGAATACAATGAGCAGTTCTTC. Encoded protein: CASSGLAGGEYNEQFF.

This clonotype was counted only a few times. The chain links TRBV7-9 to TRBJ2-7; maybe TRBD1 (6 bases). Deletions cut 4 bases from V and 0 bases from J, with 16 bases between. The CDR3 is made up of 16 amino acids. Germline assignment: CDR1 SEHNR and CDR2 FQNEAQ (reference sequence). The chain's CDR3 is CASSYYRDLSSYEQYF. The CDR3 nucleotides are TGTGCCAGCAGCTATTACAGGGACCTAAGCTCCTACGAGCAGTACTTC.

This rearrangement joins TRBV5-1 to TRBJ1-4; D is possibly TRBD1 (5 bases). This CDR3 is built from 14 residues. Germline loops: CDR1 SGHRS, CDR2 YFSETQ. The V end was cut by 2 bases, the J end by 8 bases, with 13 bases between. The CDR3 DNA reads as TGCGCCAGCAGCTTAGGGGCAGGGAAGGAAAAACTGTTTTTT. This codes for CASSLGAGKEKLFF.

The gene calls are TRBV6-1 and TRBJ2-7, with 9 positions matching TRBD2. The CDR3 has 15 amino acids. Germline assignment: CDR1 MNHNS and CDR2 SASEGT. The ends lost 6 bases at V and 3 bases at J; junction bases unmatched: 9. This CDR3 is CASRERTSVNYEQYF. The CDR3 region has the DNA TGTGCCAGCAGGGAAAGGACTAGCGTCAACTACGAGCAGTACTTC.

This clonotype turned up a few times. The chain recombines TRBV27 with TRBJ2-7, with D maybe TRBD1 (5 bases). The CDR3 runs 16 residues. Germline V gene sequence: CDR1 MNHEY, CDR2 SMNVEV (reference sequence). The V end was cut by 5 bases, the J end by 2 bases, with 19 bases between. In nucleotides, the CDR3 is TGTGCCAGCAGTCTCGTCGTAGGGGTTCTTACCTACGAGCAGTACTTC. This encodes CASSLVVGVLTYEQYF.

The chain couples TRBV3-1 to TRBJ2-5; possible D gene TRBD1, 6 bases. Germline V gene sequence: CDR1 LGHDT, CDR2 YNNKEL (reference sequence). Trimming took 1 base from V and 4 from J, leaving 16 bases between them. The CDR3 is 16 residues long. For the CDR3, the DNA is TGTGCCAGCAGCCAAGTAGGACAGTCGAGATCAGAGACCCAGTACTTC. Protein: CASSQVGQSRSETQYF.

With regard to this clonotype: The conserved closing phenylalanine or tryptophan is absent in this CDR3, likely reflecting a read error. The chain uses TRBV7-9 and TRBJ2-5, with a possible D match to TRBD1 (6 bases). The CDR3 consists of 15 residues. The germline V and J ends were trimmed by 5 bases and 4 bases, with 17 bases remaining between them. CDR1 and CDR2 (germline): SEHNR, FQNEAQ (reference sequence). The CDR3 sequence: CASSIDQGKRETQYL. CDR3 DNA: TGTGCCAGCAGCATAGATCAGGGGAAAAGAGAGACCCAGTACTTG.

V usage is TRBV5-1 and J usage is TRBJ2-7; D gene unclear. V gave up 1 base and J gave up 5 bases, with 13 bases separating them. The CDR3 spans 14 residues. The germline V gene has CDR1 SGHRS and CDR2 YFSETQ. This CDR3 is CASSLIGAEHEQYF. CDR3 nucleotide sequence: TGCGCCAGCAGCTTGATAGGAGCTGAGCACGAGCAGTACTTC.

This clonotype has just a few counts. The V gene is TRBV29-1, the J gene TRBJ2-7; D uncertain. Trimming took 3 bases from V and 6 from J, leaving 18 bases between them. The CDR3 consists of 14 residues. Germline CDR1 is SQVTM and CDR2 is ANQGSEA. In DNA, the CDR3 is TGCAGCGTTGACAGAGCCGGATCCGCCGCCGAGCAGTACTTC. Translation: CSVDRAGSAAEQYF.

V usage is TRBV24-1 and J usage is TRBJ2-1, with 7 positions matching TRBD2. The germline gives CDR1 KGHDR, CDR2 SFDVKD. This CDR3 region has 15 residues. Germline trimming cut 9 bases from V and 4 bases from J; bases unmatched to any gene: 11. CDR3 nucleotides: TGTGCCACCGGGAGACTAGGCGGGAGTTACAATGAGCAGTTCTTC. It specifies CATGRLGGSYNEQFF.

The chain's CDR3 is CASSSVGGENIQYF. The DNA of the CDR3 is TGCGCCAGCAGCTCAGTTGGCGGAGAAAACATTCAGTACTTC. V and J are TRBV5-1 and TRBJ2-4; D call uncertain. V was clipped by 3 bases and J by 5 bases, with 12 bases between them. Germline assignment: CDR1 SGHRS and CDR2 YFSETQ. The CDR3 extends over 14 amino acids. The full variable domain, rest sourced from reference TRBV5-1 and TRBJ2-4, is KAGVTQTPRYLIKTRGQQVTLSCSPISGHRSVSWYQQTPGQGLQFLFEYFSETQRNKGNFPGRFSGRQFSNSRSEMNVSTLELGDSALYLCASSSVGGENIQYFGAGTRLSVL.

The chain employs TRBV6-1 and TRBJ2-2; 7 bases fit TRBD1. The V and J ends lost 4 bases and 3 bases, in that order; junction bases with no gene match: 5. The CDR3 runs 15 residues. From germline, CDR1 is MNHNS and CDR2 SASEGT. The CDR3 reads CASSVGRGYTGELFF. The DNA of the CDR3 is TGTGCCAGCAGTGTGGGCAGGGGGTACACCGGGGAGCTGTTTTTT.

The rearrangement joins TRBV5-5 to TRBJ2-2, with a possible D match to TRBD1 (6 bases). The CDR3 totals 16 residues. In germline, CDR1 is SGHKS, CDR2 YYEKEE (reference sequence). V lost 3 bases and J lost 6, with 18 bases in between. CDR3 region: CASSSTGWIGAGELFF. In DNA, the CDR3 is TGTGCCAGCAGCTCGACAGGTTGGATCGGGGCCGGGGAGCTGTTTTTT.

V usage is TRBV9 and J usage is TRBJ1-1; D is undetermined. The CDR3 totals 16 residues. CDR1 is SGDLS, CDR2 YYNGEE, per germline. V lost 4 bases, J lost 1 base, and 17 bases lay in between. CDR3 in DNA: TGTGCCAGCAGCCCCCACGGAACTGGGGAGAACACTGAAGCTTTCTTT. This gives the protein CASSPHGTGENTEAFF.

In this sample, this clonotype turned up a few times. The chain couples TRBV6-5 to TRBJ2-1; D call uncertain. Germline assignment: CDR1 MNHEY and CDR2 SVGAGI. This CDR3 has 13 amino acids. Trimming pared 4 bases from V and 10 bases from J, leaving 14 bases between. The CDR3 coding sequence is TGTGCCAGCAGTTGGGCCCGGCTGGGGGAGCAGTTCTTC. Its translation is CASSWARLGEQFF.

This clonotype was counted a few times. The chain combines TRBV3-1 with TRBJ2-1, with 8 bases lining up with TRBD2. J gave up 4 bases and V 8 bases, and 10 bases lay outside the gene matches. This CDR3 comprises 15 residues. Per germline, CDR1 LGHDT and CDR2 YNNKEL (reference sequence). The DNA for the CDR3 is TGTGCCAGCTCTCCGGGACTAGGGGTTTACAATGAGCAGTTCTTC. Protein sequence: CASSPGLGVYNEQFF.

There are a few counts of this clonotype. The chain employs TRBV12-3 or TRBV12-4 and TRBJ1-4; TRBD1 matches at 7 bases. The CDR3 consists of 16 residues. The ends lost 8 bases at V and 8 bases at J; junction bases unmatched: 17. The CDR3 spells CASLNGRGGRQEKLFF. In DNA, the CDR3 is TGTGCCAGCCTCAACGGCAGGGGGGGGAGGCAGGAAAAACTGTTTTTT.

The rearrangement joins TRBV20-1 to TRBJ2-7, with unresolved D. The V and J ends lost 3 bases and 3 bases respectively, with 6 bases between them. CDR3 length equals 11 residues. Germline lookup yields CDR1 DFQATT and CDR2 SNEGSKA (reference sequence). CDR3 DNA: TGCAGTGCTAGTTACCGCTACGAGCAGTACTTC. Its protein product is CSASYRYEQYF.

This rearrangement joins TRBV13 to TRBJ1-2; D is uncertain. Trimming shortened V by 4 bases and J by 9 bases, and 12 bases separated the two germline ends. Germline V CDR1 and CDR2: PRHDT, FYEKMQ (reference sequence). The CDR3 is 12 residues long. The chain's CDR3 is CASSSHDGRYTF. The CDR3 nucleotides are TGTGCCAGCAGCTCCCATGACGGTCGCTACACCTTC.

V and J are TRBV29-1 and TRBJ2-3, with D unclear. V was pared by 4 bases and J by 0 bases, with 8 bases between. Germline V gene data show CDR1 as SQVTM and CDR2 as ANQGSEA. The CDR3 totals 13 residues. Here the CDR3 reads CSVGTGSTDTQYF. The CDR3 region has the DNA TGCAGCGTTGGAACGGGTAGCACAGATACGCAGTATTTT.

The gene calls are TRBV7-9 and TRBJ1-1, with D possibly being TRBD1 (5 bases). Trimming cost V 5 bases and J 8 bases, with 18 bases left between them. This CDR3 contains 14 residues. In germline, CDR1 is SEHNR, CDR2 FQNEAQ (reference sequence). The chain's CDR3 is CASSTLGAEGEAFF. As DNA, the CDR3 is TGTGCCAGCAGCACCTTGGGAGCGGAGGGGGAAGCTTTCTTT.

This clonotype was seen only a few times. The CDR3 spells CASSGLTDTQYF. The CDR3 coding sequence is TGTGCCAGCTCGGGACTGACAGATACGCAGTATTTT. The chain joins TRBV7-9 to TRBJ2-3; D is perhaps TRBD2 (6 bases). The V end was cut by 8 bases, the J end by 3 bases, with 9 bases between. CDR1 SEHNR and CDR2 FQNEAQ come from the germline V gene (reference sequence). The CDR3 runs 12 residues.

The CDR3 spells CSVAPFLTDTQYF. The CDR3 nucleotides are TGCAGCGTTGCCCCGTTCCTGACAGATACGCAGTATTTT. The J gene is TRBJ2-3, the V gene TRBV29-1; D not certain. In germline, CDR1 is SQVTM, CDR2 ANQGSEA. The CDR3 runs 13 residues. The V end was cut by 4 bases, the J end by 3 bases, with 11 bases between.